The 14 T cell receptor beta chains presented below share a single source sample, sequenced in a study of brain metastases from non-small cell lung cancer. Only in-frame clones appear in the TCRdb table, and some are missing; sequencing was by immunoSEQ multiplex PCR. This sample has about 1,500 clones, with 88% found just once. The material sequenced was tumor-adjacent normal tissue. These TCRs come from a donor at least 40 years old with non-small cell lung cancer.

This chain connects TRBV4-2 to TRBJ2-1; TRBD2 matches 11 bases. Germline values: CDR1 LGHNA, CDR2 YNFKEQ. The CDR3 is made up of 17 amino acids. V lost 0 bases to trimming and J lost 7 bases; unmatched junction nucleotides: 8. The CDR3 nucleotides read TGTGCCAGCAGCCAAGAGTTTAGGACTAGCGGGCGAAATGAGCAGTTCTTC. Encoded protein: CASSQEFRTSGRNEQFF.

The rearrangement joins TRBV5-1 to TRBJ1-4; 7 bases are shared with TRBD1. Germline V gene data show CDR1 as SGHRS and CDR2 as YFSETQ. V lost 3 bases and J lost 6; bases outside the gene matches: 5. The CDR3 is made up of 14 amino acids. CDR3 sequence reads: CASSSGQADEKLFF. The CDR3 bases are TGCGCCAGCAGCTCCGGACAGGCGGATGAAAAACTGTTTTTT.

In DNA, the CDR3 is TGTGCCACCAGCAGGATTAGAAGGGGAAAGACCTATGGCTACACCTTC. Residues: CATSRIRRGKTYGYTF. This chain joins TRBV15 and TRBJ1-2; weak D call: TRBD1 (5 bases). Germline CDR1 and CDR2: LNHNV and YYDKDF (reference sequence). Trimming left V 3 bases short and J 4 bases short, with 18 bases between. The CDR3 is 16 residues long.

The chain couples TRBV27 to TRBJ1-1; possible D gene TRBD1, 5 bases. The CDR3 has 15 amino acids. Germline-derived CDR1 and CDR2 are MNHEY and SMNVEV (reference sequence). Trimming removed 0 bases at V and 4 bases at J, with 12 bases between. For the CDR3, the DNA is TGTGCCAGCAGTTTATCGAGTGGGGGGAGCACTGAAGCTTTCTTT. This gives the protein CASSLSSGGSTEAFF.

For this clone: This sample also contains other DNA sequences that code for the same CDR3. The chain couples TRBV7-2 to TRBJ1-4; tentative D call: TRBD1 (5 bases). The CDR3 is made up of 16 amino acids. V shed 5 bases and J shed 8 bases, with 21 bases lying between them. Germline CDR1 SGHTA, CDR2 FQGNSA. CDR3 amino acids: CASSPDSGGLREKLFF. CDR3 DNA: TGTGCCAGCAGCCCCGACTCCGGGGGTCTGAGGGAAAAACTGTTTTTT. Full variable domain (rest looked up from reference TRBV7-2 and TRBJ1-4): GAGVSQSPSNKVTEKGKDVELRCDPISGHTALYWYRQSLGQGLEFLIYFQGNSAPDKSGLPSDRFSAERTGGSVSTLTIQRTQQEDSAVYLCASSPDSGGLREKLFFGSGTQLSVL.

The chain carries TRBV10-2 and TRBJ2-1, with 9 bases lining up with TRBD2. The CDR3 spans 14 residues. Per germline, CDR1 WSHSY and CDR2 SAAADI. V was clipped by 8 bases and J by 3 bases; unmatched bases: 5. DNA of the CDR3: TGCGCCAGCTCCAGAGCGGGGGGCTACAATGAGCAGTTCTTC. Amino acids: CASSRAGGYNEQFF.

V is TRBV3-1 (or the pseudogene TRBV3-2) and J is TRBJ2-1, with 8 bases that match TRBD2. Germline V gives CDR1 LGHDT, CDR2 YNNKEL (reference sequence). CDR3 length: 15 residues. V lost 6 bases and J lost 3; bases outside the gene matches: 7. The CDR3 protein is CASRRGGANYNEQFF. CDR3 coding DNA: TGTGCCAGCAGACGGGGGGGGGCTAACTACAATGAGCAGTTCTTC.

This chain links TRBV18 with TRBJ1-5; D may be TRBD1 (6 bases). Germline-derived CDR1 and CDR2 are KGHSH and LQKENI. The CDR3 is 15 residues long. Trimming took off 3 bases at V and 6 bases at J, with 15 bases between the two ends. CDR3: CASSPFDRFGQPQHF. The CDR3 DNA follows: TGTGCCAGCTCACCTTTCGACAGGTTCGGTCAGCCCCAGCATTTT.

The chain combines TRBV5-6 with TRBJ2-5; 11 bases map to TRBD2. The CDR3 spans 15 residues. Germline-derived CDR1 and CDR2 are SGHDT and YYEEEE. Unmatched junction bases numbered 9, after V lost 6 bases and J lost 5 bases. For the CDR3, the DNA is TGTGCCAGCACCCCGACTAGCGGGGAGTATGAGACCCAGTACTTC. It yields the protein CASTPTSGEYETQYF.

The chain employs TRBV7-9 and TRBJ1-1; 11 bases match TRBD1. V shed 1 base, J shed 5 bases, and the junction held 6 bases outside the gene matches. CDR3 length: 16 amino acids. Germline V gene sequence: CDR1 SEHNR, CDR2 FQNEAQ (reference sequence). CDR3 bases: TGTGCCAGCAGCTTAGAGGAGGGACAGGGGGTGACTGAAGCTTTCTTT. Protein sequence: CASSLEEGQGVTEAFF.

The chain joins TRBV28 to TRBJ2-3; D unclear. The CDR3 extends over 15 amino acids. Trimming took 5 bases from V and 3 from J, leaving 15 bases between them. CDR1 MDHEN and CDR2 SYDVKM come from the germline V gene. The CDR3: CASSTISGSTDTQYF. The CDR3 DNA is TGTGCCAGCAGTACCATCAGTGGTAGTACAGATACGCAGTATTTT.

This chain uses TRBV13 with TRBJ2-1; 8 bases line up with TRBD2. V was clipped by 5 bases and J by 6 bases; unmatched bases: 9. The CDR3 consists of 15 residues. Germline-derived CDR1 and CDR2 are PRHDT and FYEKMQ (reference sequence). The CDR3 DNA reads TGTGCCAGCAGCCCCCGGGTAGCGGGGAGCAATGAGCAGTTCTTC. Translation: CASSPRVAGSNEQFF.

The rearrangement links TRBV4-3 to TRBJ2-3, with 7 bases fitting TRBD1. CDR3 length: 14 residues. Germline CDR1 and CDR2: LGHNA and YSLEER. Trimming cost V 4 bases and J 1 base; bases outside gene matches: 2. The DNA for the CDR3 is TGCGCCAGCAGCCTCGGGACAGGCACAGATACGCAGTATTTT. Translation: CASSLGTGTDTQYF.

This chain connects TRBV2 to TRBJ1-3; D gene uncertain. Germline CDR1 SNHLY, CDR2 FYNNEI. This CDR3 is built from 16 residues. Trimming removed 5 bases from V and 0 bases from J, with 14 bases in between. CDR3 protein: CASSPGGGYSGNTIYF. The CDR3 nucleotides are TGTGCCAGCAGTCCCGGCGGCGGTTACTCTGGAAACACCATATATTTT.